The sequence of this T cell receptor beta chain was determined in a study of blood T cell repertoires in COVID-19. The wider study: The origin of the acute and convalescent COVID-19 samples was the United States, Italy and Spain. Sources were T cells, B-cell-depleted T cells, or PBMCs; the material itself was cDNA or gDNA.

The ends lost 3 bases at V and 8 bases at J; junction bases unmatched: 6. The CDR3 covers 16 residues. Per germline, CDR1 LGHNA and CDR2 YNFKEQ. A few counts support this clone. Data came from immunoSEQ multiplex PCR; TCRdb stores just in-frame clones and leaves some out. This table has 180,000 or so clones, around four fifths appearing once. The TCR originated in a woman between 55 and 75 years old who had recovered from COVID-19. This chain connects TRBV4-2 to TRBJ2-1; 14 bases are a match to TRBD2. Sequencing input: PBMCs or T cells enriched from blood (not recorded which). The CDR3: CASSQASGLAGDEQFF. Written as DNA, the CDR3 is TGTGCCAGCAGCCAGGCCTCGGGACTAGCGGGAGATGAGCAGTTCTTC.